One and the same sample provided the 32 T cell receptor beta chains below, sequenced in a study of high-grade serous ovarian cancer treatment subgroups. Clones were sequenced by immunoSEQ multiplex PCR, and TCRdb holds only the in-frame ones, with some missing. The profile covers some 28,000 clones, with about 80% appearing a single time and 2.1% taken by the ten largest. Tumor tissue was taken before any definitive surgery or chemotherapy was given. Sequencing used tumor tissue. All receptors derive from a human donor with high-grade serous ovarian cancer.

The rearrangement uses TRBV5-1 and TRBJ2-1, with 10 bases that match TRBD2. Looked up from germline, CDR1 is SGHRS and CDR2 is YFSETQ. J was trimmed by 2 bases and V by 3 bases; bases with no gene match: 11. The CDR3 has 18 amino acids. CDR3 nucleotide sequence: TGCGCCAGCAGCTCTAAGCGGGAGGGCCTGTCCCCCTACAATGAGCAGTTCTTC. Protein: CASSSKREGLSPYNEQFF.

This rearrangement joins TRBV9 to TRBJ1-2, with D unclear. V was trimmed by 5 bases and J by 8 bases, leaving 13 bases between them. The V gene's germline CDR1 is SGDLS and CDR2 YYNGEE. The CDR3 length is 12 residues. The CDR3: CASRPTWGGYTF. For the CDR3, the DNA is TGTGCCAGCAGACCTACCTGGGGAGGCTACACCTTC.

The rearrangement links TRBV28 to TRBJ1-5; no definite D call. This CDR3 region has 13 residues. Deletions cut 6 bases from V and 6 bases from J, with 12 bases between. Germline values: CDR1 MDHEN, CDR2 SYDVKM. The CDR3 spells CASSDGGSQPQHF. The CDR3 bases are TGTGCCAGCAGCGACGGAGGGAGTCAGCCCCAGCATTTT.

This clone was recorded a few times. J is TRBJ1-1 and V is TRBV5-1; TRBD1 aligns across 7 bases. This CDR3 is 16 amino acids long. V lost 8 bases and J lost 5; bases outside the gene matches: 18. Germline CDR1 reads SGHRS; CDR2 reads YFSETQ. The CDR3 sequence is CARALYRGGGATEAFF. Here the CDR3 DNA reads TGCGCCAGGGCACTATACAGGGGCGGAGGGGCAACTGAAGCTTTCTTT.

The chain recombines TRBV21-1 with TRBJ2-5; the table's D call, TRBD2, was not checked against the DNA. TRBV21-1 is designated a pseudogene. This CDR3 contains 16 residues. CDR3 coding DNA: TGTGCCAGCAGCAAAACACTAGCGGGGAGTAAAGAGACCCAGTACTTC. Residues: CASSKTLAGSKETQYF.

The V gene is TRBV27, the J gene TRBJ2-3, with a weak D call TRBD1 (6 bases). This CDR3 is built from 16 residues. The germline gives CDR1 MNHEY, CDR2 SMNVEV (reference sequence). Trimming shortened V by 3 bases and J by 0 bases, and 13 bases separated the two germline ends. The CDR3 bases are TGTGCCAGCAGTTTGGTGGGGACAACTAGCACAGATACGCAGTATTTT. This translates into CASSLVGTTSTDTQYF.

The chain joins TRBV27 to TRBJ1-2; D possibly corresponds to TRBD1 (5 bases). The V end was cut by 3 bases, the J end by 6 bases, with 8 bases between. The CDR3 loop spans 12 amino acids. Germline V gene lookup returns CDR1 MNHEY and CDR2 SMNVEV (reference sequence). DNA of the CDR3: TGTGCCAGCAGTTTGGCGGGGGATGGCTACACCTTC. It is translated as CASSLAGDGYTF.

This rearrangement joins TRBV6-1 to TRBJ1-4; 8 nucleotides align to TRBD1. V trimming: 6 bases; J trimming: 8 bases; junction bases outside the gene matches: 11. This CDR3 is 15 amino acids long. CDR1 and CDR2 (germline): MNHNS, SASEGT. This CDR3 reads CASSYQTGGGEKLFF. In DNA form, the CDR3 reads TGTGCCAGCAGCTATCAAACAGGGGGAGGCGAAAAACTGTTTTTT.

The rearrangement joins TRBV21-1 to TRBJ1-2. TRBV21-1 is assigned pseudogene status. The CDR3 totals 17 residues. CDR3 amino acids: CASSPPVAALANYGYTF. The CDR3 nucleotides are TGTGCCAGCAGCCCTCCGGTGGCGGCCCTAGCTAACTATGGCTACACCTTC.

The V gene is TRBV5-1, the J gene TRBJ2-3, with D perhaps matching TRBD2 (5 bases). Germline assignment: CDR1 SGHRS and CDR2 YFSETQ. The length of the CDR3 is 14 residues. The V end was cut by 0 bases, the J end by 2 bases, with 7 bases between. The CDR3 protein is CASSLGLATDTQYF. CDR3 nucleotide sequence: TGCGCCAGCAGCTTGGGTCTAGCCACAGATACGCAGTATTTT.

For the CDR3, the DNA is TGTGCCAGCTCGCCCGGGAGCGGGAGCTACGAGCAGTACTTC. This sequence encodes CASSPGSGSYEQYF. V gene TRBV18 combines with J gene TRBJ2-7, with TRBD2 identical over 8 bases. This CDR3 has 14 amino acids. CDR1 is KGHSH, CDR2 LQKENI, per germline. V shed 6 bases and J 3 bases; nucleotides not matched to a gene: 7.

The chain has TRBV19 and TRBJ2-5; D remains unclear. The V gene lost 5 bases and the J gene lost 3 bases, with 10 bases spanning the gap. This CDR3 is built from 13 residues. CDR1 is LNHDA, CDR2 SQIVND, per germline (reference sequence). CDR3 loop: CASSRSLEETQYF. CDR3 bases: TGTGCCAGTAGTCGGAGTCTAGAAGAGACCCAGTACTTC.

The V and J genes are TRBV5-1 and TRBJ2-3, with 15 positions matching TRBD2. Germline trimming cut 0 bases from V and 0 bases from J; bases unmatched to any gene: 5. Germline CDR1 is SGHRS and CDR2 is YFSETQ. This CDR3 region has 19 residues. In nucleotides, the CDR3 is TGCGCCAGCAGCTTGGGTCCGGGACTAGCGGGAGGCAGCACAGATACGCAGTATTTT. Translated, it gives CASSLGPGLAGGSTDTQYF.

This clone has more than one count but fewer than ten. CDR3 in DNA: TGCGCCAGCAGTGAGGCGAGGTATTCCAAAAACATTCAGTACTTC. It encodes CASSEARYSKNIQYF. V gene TRBV10-2 combines with J gene TRBJ2-4, with D uncertain. CDR3 size: 15 residues. Between the trimmed V and J ends, which lost 2 bases and 2 bases, there was a span of 10 bases. CDR1 and CDR2 from the germline V gene are WSHSY and SAAADI.

This chain uses TRBV29-1 with TRBJ1-1; 12 positions agree with TRBD1. The junction had 7 bases not matched to a gene; V was cut back by 1 base and J by 7 bases. In germline, CDR1 is SQVTM, CDR2 ANQGSEA. This CDR3 has 15 residues. The CDR3 here is CSVEGGTGGANEAFF. In DNA form, the CDR3 reads TGCAGCGTTGAAGGGGGGACAGGGGGCGCGAATGAAGCTTTCTTT. Using reference TRBV29-1 and TRBJ1-1 for the parts outside the CDR3, the full variable domain is SAVISQKPSRDICQRGTSLTIQCQVDSQVTMMFWYRQQPGQSLTLIATANQGSEATYESGFVIDKFPISRPNLTFSTLTVSNMSPEDSSIYLCSVEGGTGGANEAFFGQGTRLTVV.

This chain joins TRBV28 and TRBJ1-1; possibly TRBD1 for D (6 bases). The CDR3 has 15 residues. Germline V CDR1 and CDR2: MDHEN, SYDVKM. Trimming shortened V by 4 bases and J by 4 bases, and 16 bases separated the two germline ends. Here the CDR3 DNA reads TGTGCCAGCAGTTCGGAACAGGGCGGTATCACTGAAGCTTTCTTT. Amino acids: CASSSEQGGITEAFF.

V and J are TRBV6-1 and TRBJ1-3, with D perhaps matching TRBD1 (5 bases). The germline V and J ends were trimmed by 0 bases and 4 bases, with 10 bases remaining between them. This CDR3 comprises 15 residues. Germline assignment: CDR1 MNHNS and CDR2 SASEGT. The CDR3 loop is CASSEATGGGNTIYF. In DNA, the CDR3 is TGTGCCAGCAGTGAAGCTACAGGAGGGGGAAACACCATATATTTT.

The genes are TRBV6-5 and TRBJ1-2; perhaps TRBD1 as D (6 bases). With 0 bases removed from V and 1 base from J, the gap between germline ends came to 9 bases. Germline V CDR1 and CDR2: MNHEY, SVGAGI. The CDR3 covers 15 residues. CDR3 region: CASSYSPGHNYGYTF. The CDR3 DNA reads TGTGCCAGCAGTTACTCCCCGGGACATAACTATGGCTACACCTTC.

This chain links TRBV5-1 with TRBJ2-1, with D possibly TRBD1 on 6 matching bases. Germline-derived CDR1 and CDR2 are SGHRS and YFSETQ. The CDR3 spans 15 residues. Deletions cut 0 bases from V and 9 bases from J, with 16 bases between. DNA for the CDR3: TGCGCCAGCAGCTTGGTTCTGGGGGCGAGTGGTGAGCAGTTCTTC. This encodes CASSLVLGASGEQFF.

This clone was picked up one time. The J gene is TRBJ2-7, the V gene TRBV2; 10 nucleotides match TRBD1. Per germline, CDR1 SNHLY and CDR2 FYNNEI. This CDR3 is 15 amino acids long. The ends lost 4 bases at V and 5 bases at J; junction bases unmatched: 8. The CDR3 sequence: CASSVLGTGAHEQYF. The CDR3 bases are TGTGCCAGCAGTGTACTCGGGACAGGGGCCCACGAGCAGTACTTC. The full variable domain, in which reference TRBV2 and TRBJ2-7 provide the parts outside the CDR3, is EPEVTQTPSHQVTQMGQEVILRCVPISNHLYFYWYRQILGQKVEFLVSFYNNEISEKSEIFDDQFSVERPDGSNFTLKIRSTKLEDSAMYFCASSVLGTGAHEQYFGPGTRLTVT.

The chain uses TRBV2 and TRBJ1-2; possible D gene TRBD1, 5 bases. Trimming removed 7 bases from V and 7 bases from J, with 22 bases in between. This CDR3 has 15 amino acids. Looked up from germline, CDR1 is SNHLY and CDR2 is FYNNEI. CDR3 DNA sequence: TGTGCCAGCAAAATTTGGCAACAGGAAAGCTTTGGCTACACCTTC. Its protein product is CASKIWQQESFGYTF.

The V and J genes are TRBV4-2 and TRBJ2-5; 7 bases line up with TRBD2. The J call could be wrong; TRBJ2-7 is a better fit for the DNA end. Germline CDR1 reads LGHNA; CDR2 reads YNFKEQ. The CDR3 covers 15 residues. The CDR3 sequence: CASSQELGGPYEQYF. As DNA, the CDR3 is TGTGCCAGCAGCCAAGAGTTGGGAGGGCCCTACGAGCAGTACTTC.

The CDR3 region has the DNA TGTGCCAGCAGAGCAGGGGGCGCGGGTGAGCAGTACTTC. Translation: CASRAGGAGEQYF. This sequence joins TRBV6-1 and TRBJ2-7; 8 nucleotides line up with TRBD1. The junction had 8 bases not matched to a gene; V was cut back by 6 bases and J by 7 bases. The CDR3 is made up of 13 amino acids. Germline CDR1 reads MNHNS; CDR2 reads SASEGT.

The J gene is TRBJ2-1, the V gene TRBV30; tentative D call: TRBD1 (6 bases). From germline, CDR1 is GTSNPN and CDR2 SVGIG (reference sequence). This CDR3 region has 15 residues. Trimming removed 0 bases from V and 0 bases from J, with 9 bases in between. The CDR3 DNA reads as TGTGCCTGGAGTGTACTGGACAGCTCCTACAATGAGCAGTTCTTC. Its translation: CAWSVLDSSYNEQFF.

This clone has just one count. The genes are TRBV7-9 and TRBJ1-1, with a possible D match to TRBD1 (5 bases). The CDR3 totals 14 residues. Between the trimmed V and J ends, which lost 8 bases and 6 bases, there was a span of 19 bases. Germline-derived CDR1 and CDR2 are SEHNR and FQNEAQ (reference sequence). The CDR3 DNA reads TGTGCCAGCTCATTCGGGGCCCGAGCCGCTGAAGCTTTCTTT. Translation gives CASSFGARAAEAFF.

The CDR3 here is CASSLANTGQSLHF. The DNA of the CDR3 is TGCGCCAGCAGCTTGGCGAACACGGGACAATCCCTCCACTTT. J is TRBJ1-6 and V is TRBV5-1, with D perhaps matching TRBD1 (6 bases). The V gene's germline CDR1 is SGHRS and CDR2 YFSETQ. The CDR3 is 14 amino acids. V was trimmed by 0 bases and J by 14 bases, leaving 15 bases between them.

This clone was seen a handful of times. The chain joins TRBV4-2 to TRBJ1-2; D is undetermined. This CDR3 is 17 amino acids long. V lost 1 base and J lost 7, with 22 bases in between. CDR1 and CDR2 from the germline V gene are LGHNA and YNFKEQ. CDR3 nucleotides: TGTGCCAGCAGCCAAGTAGCTCGGACGTCGAGGGAGGTTGGCTACACCTTC. Translating it yields CASSQVARTSREVGYTF.

This chain uses TRBV18 with TRBJ1-2; 7 bases are a match to TRBD1. Germline V lookup: CDR1 KGHSH, CDR2 LQKENI. V was pared by 2 bases and J by 3 bases, with 6 bases of the junction left unmatched. The CDR3 has 15 amino acids. CDR3 in amino acids: CASSPNSGQYYGYTF. The CDR3, as DNA: TGTGCCAGCTCACCAAATTCGGGACAGTACTATGGCTACACCTTC.

The J gene is TRBJ1-1, the V gene TRBV6-1; D is possibly TRBD1 (6 bases). The V and J ends lost 6 bases and 2 bases respectively, with 16 bases between them. The CDR3 contains 15 residues. CDR1 and CDR2 (germline): MNHNS, SASEGT. For the CDR3, the DNA is TGTGCCAGCAGCCGTAGGGGGACGACTAACACTGAAGCTTTCTTT. Amino acids: CASSRRGTTNTEAFF.

As to this clone: The junction does not match germline at one end; this may be a read error. The chain employs TRBV5-5 and TRBJ1-3; D not resolved. The germline V gene has CDR1 SGHKS and CDR2 YYEKEE (reference sequence). This CDR3 is 15 amino acids long. This CDR3 reads CASSLTVLSGDTIYF. DNA for the CDR3: TGTGCCAGCAGCTTGACAGTACTCTCTGGAGACACCATATATTTT.

The gene calls are TRBV11-2 and TRBJ2-2, with 8 bases that match TRBD2. The germline V gene has CDR1 SGHAT and CDR2 FQNNGV. The CDR3 runs to 18 residues. Trimming removed 3 bases from V and 3 bases from J; junction bases left unmatched: 12. CDR3 loop: CASSFDARLAGHTGELFF. In nucleotides, the CDR3 is TGTGCCAGCAGCTTCGACGCCCGGCTAGCGGGCCACACCGGGGAGCTGTTTTTT. The whole variable domain, remainder taken from reference TRBV11-2 and TRBJ2-2, is EAGVAQSPRYKIIEKRQSVAFWCNPISGHATLYWYQQILGQGPKLLIQFQNNGVVDDSQLPKDRFSAERLKGVDSTLKIQPAKLEDSAVYLCASSFDARLAGHTGELFFGEGSRLTVL.

This clone was picked up one time. The chain couples TRBV6-1 to TRBJ1-4, with a tentative D call TRBD1 (5 bases). Germline V gene sequence: CDR1 MNHNS, CDR2 SASEGT. This CDR3 region has 15 residues. The V end was cut by 4 bases, the J end by 8 bases, with 17 bases between. In DNA form, the CDR3 reads TGTGCCAGCAGTGTAAAAGGGGTGACGGGAGAAAAACTGTTTTTT. It specifies CASSVKGVTGEKLFF.